Detailed here is one T cell receptor (beta chain). Its matching antigen is unknown. Profiling relied on immunoSEQ multiplex PCR, and the TCRdb table lists in-frame clones only, not all of them. Of several thousand clones in the sample, approximately 84% were seen once. This sample was taken from a study of immune evolution from preneoplasia to lung adenocarcinoma. CDR1 and CDR2 (germline): SGHDN, FVKESK. Trimming removed 0 bases from V and 0 bases from J, with 6 bases in between. CDR3 length: 14 residues. Macro-dissection enriched premalignant or tumor cells before nucleic acid extraction. Broader study findings: Top clone frequencies peaked in normal lung, apparently declining through invasive adenocarcinoma. Compared with EGFR-mutant or double wild-type lesions, KRAS-mutant nodules were more clonal.

The clonotype comes from a donor at least 70 years old with lung adenocarcinoma. The chain employs TRBV14 and TRBJ2-7, with D hard to call. The sample comprised FFPE lung adenocarcinoma in situ tissue. The DNA of the CDR3 is TGTGCCAGCAGCCAAGACCTGAACTCCTACGAGCAGTACTTC. Translation gives CASSQDLNSYEQYF.